This TCR beta chain derives from a study of T cell responses to AZD1222 COVID-19 vaccine. Study-level findings and limits: Repertoire collection took place solely once the T cell response had peaked. Mapped onto spike, vaccine-associated CD4 TCRs spanned it and were dominant at 160-218 and 743-854. Seropositivity was recorded at baseline in only a handful of AZD1222 recipients.

Details on this clone: Its specificity is unknown.

This table comes from immunoSEQ multiplex PCR, and its TCRdb copy is limited to in-frame clones, with some not included. The data show more than 120,000 clones, approximately 85% seen once. V was shortened by 3 bases and J by 5 bases, with 15 bases between the two germline ends. This CDR3 is 16 amino acids long. Germline values: CDR1 SGHRS, CDR2 YFSETQ. This sequence originates from an adult who received the MenACWY meningococcal vaccine as a control. The sequencing used peripheral blood, collected 28 days after the second dose of the MenACWY control vaccine. The chain is built from TRBV5-1 and TRBJ1-6; no reliable D call. DNA for the CDR3: TGCGCCAGCAGCTCCTTTGGCCGGACGGATAATTCACCCCTCCACTTT. Amino acids: CASSSFGRTDNSPLHF.